This T cell receptor beta chain was sequenced for a study of lymphopenia after photon versus proton radiotherapy. Study-level findings and limits: Authors raise, but do not show, better survival with proton therapy. Post-nadir diversity loss with photons came from oligoclonal expansion, particularly CD8+ Temra cells.

Germline CDR1 reads MDHEN; CDR2 reads SYDVKM. J gave up 0 bases and V 1 base, and 10 bases lay outside the gene matches. The length of the CDR3 is 18 residues. Produced via immunoSEQ multiplex PCR; TCRdb's table is partial and in-frame only. The table includes 150,000 to 200,000 clones, roughly nine tenths detected once. Of note for this clone: Its antigen is as yet unknown.

The receptor was isolated from a man between 45 and 60 years old with gastric cancer. The chain joins TRBV28 to TRBJ2-7; 9 bases fit TRBD1. Sequences were derived from peripheral blood, sampled from a patient treated with photon-based radiotherapy. The CDR3 protein is CASSLLWSRDRASYEQYF. As DNA, the CDR3 is TGTGCCAGCAGTTTATTGTGGTCCCGGGACAGGGCCTCCTACGAGCAGTACTTC.